This note documents a single TCR beta chain sequence. As originally analysed: Reference gene primer amplification gave estimated nucleated cell counts. TCRdb keeps only in-frame clones here, not all; method: immunoSEQ multiplex PCR. D and trimming were read from the DNA, whereas the V and J calls and clone size are those reported in that table. The sample lists approximately 190,000 clones; around 84% were seen once. The entry originates in a study of blood T cell repertoires in COVID-19. As for the study in general: COVID-19 samples from acute and convalescent phases originated in the United States, Italy and Spain. Nucleic acid was either cDNA or gDNA, and it came from T cells, B-cell-depleted T cells, or PBMCs.

Germline-derived CDR1 and CDR2 are SGHVS and FNYEAQ. This CDR3 contains 20 residues. V trimming: 5 bases; J trimming: 6 bases; junction bases outside the gene matches: 23. This TCR derives from a man aged 25 to 45 with active or convalescent COVID-19. The chain employs TRBV7-6 and TRBJ2-1; 9 bases are shared with TRBD1. Specimen: peripheral blood. CDR3 sequence: CASSRPRDRARGLVSNEQFF. The DNA of the CDR3 is TGTGCCAGCAGCCGACCGCGGGACAGGGCAAGAGGACTAGTTAGCAATGAGCAGTTCTTC.